Listed here are 22 T cell receptor beta chains from one sample, sequenced in a study of blood T cell repertoires in COVID-19. The protocol was immunoSEQ multiplex PCR, while the TCRdb copy is restricted to in-frame clones and leaves out a portion. The table has under 150,000 clones, 84% seen once. Sample: peripheral blood. The receptors stem from a man between 60 and 75 years old with acute or convalescent COVID-19.

The chain recombines TRBV27 with TRBJ2-2, with 14 positions matching TRBD2. The length of the CDR3 is 14 residues. The germline CDR1 and CDR2 sequences are MNHEY and SMNVEV (reference sequence). V dropped 6 bases and J dropped 8; count of bases not matched to a gene: 2. The CDR3 sequence is CASRGLAGEGELFF. CDR3 sequence (DNA): TGTGCCAGCAGGGGACTAGCGGGGGAGGGGGAGCTGTTTTTT.

V gene TRBV10-3 combines with J gene TRBJ1-1, with 8 bases matching TRBD1. The CDR3 length is 15 residues. Germline V gives CDR1 ENHRY, CDR2 SYGVKD. Trimming took 3 bases from V and 1 from J; bases not matched to a gene: 4. The CDR3 sequence is CAISDDRGQNTEAFF. DNA of the CDR3: TGTGCCATCAGTGACGACAGGGGACAGAACACTGAAGCTTTCTTT.

The chain recombines TRBV4-2 with TRBJ2-7, with 7 bases matching TRBD2. CDR1 and CDR2 from the germline V gene are LGHNA and YNFKEQ. The CDR3 contains 16 residues. J gave up 1 base and V 2 bases, and 8 bases lay outside the gene matches. CDR3 region: CASSQLGLAASYEQYF. For the CDR3, the DNA is TGTGCCAGCAGCCAATTAGGGCTAGCGGCGTCCTACGAGCAGTACTTC.

This chain uses TRBV5-1 with TRBJ2-7; possibly TRBD2 for D (6 bases). There are 14 residues in the CDR3. V was trimmed by 1 base and J by 2 bases, leaving 10 bases between them. Germline assignment: CDR1 SGHRS and CDR2 YFSETQ. The CDR3 DNA reads TGCGCCAGCAGCTTGTGGGACTCGGCCTACGAGCAGTACTTC. This gives the protein CASSLWDSAYEQYF. Variable domain in full (rest from reference TRBV5-1 and TRBJ2-7): KAGVTQTPRYLIKTRGQQVTLSCSPISGHRSVSWYQQTPGQGLQFLFEYFSETQRNKGNFPGRFSGRQFSNSRSEMNVSTLELGDSALYLCASSLWDSAYEQYFGPGTRLTVT.

The chain carries TRBV19 and TRBJ2-5, with D possibly TRBD2 on 5 matching bases. Trimming removed 1 base from V and 5 bases from J, with 20 bases in between. Germline lookup yields CDR1 LNHDA and CDR2 SQIVND (reference sequence). The CDR3 consists of 17 residues. The CDR3 reads CASSIGRALLGGETQYF. The CDR3 coding sequence is TGTGCCAGTAGTATAGGGCGGGCCCTCCTCGGCGGGGAGACCCAGTACTTC. Looking up the rest from reference TRBV19 and TRBJ2-5 gives the full variable domain: DGGITQSPKYLFRKEGQNVTLSCEQNLNHDAMYWYRQDPGQGLRLIYYSQIVNDFQKGDIAEGYSVSREKKESFPLTVTSAQKNPTAFYLCASSIGRALLGGETQYFGPGTRLLVL.

The chain carries TRBV29-1 and TRBJ1-1, with D unclear. The CDR3 runs 13 residues. V dropped 4 bases and J dropped 5 bases, with 14 bases sitting between them. Germline loops: CDR1 SQVTM, CDR2 ANQGSEA. As DNA, the CDR3 is TGCAGCGTTGGGGCCTGGCCGGTTACTGAAGCTTTCTTT. As protein: CSVGAWPVTEAFF.

V gene TRBV6-5 combines with J gene TRBJ1-1; D remains ambiguous. The CDR3 totals 12 residues. Germline CDR1 and CDR2: MNHEY and SVGAGI. V lost 6 bases and J lost 0, with 5 bases in between. The CDR3 region is CASRSVNTEAFF. CDR3 DNA: TGTGCCAGCAGGTCAGTGAACACTGAAGCTTTCTTT.

This clone was detected only once. V gene TRBV14 combines with J gene TRBJ1-5; no reliable D call. CDR1 and CDR2 (germline): SGHDN, FVKESK. Trimming cost V 1 base and J 10 bases, with 11 bases left between them. The CDR3 runs to 13 residues. CDR3 sequence (DNA): TGTGCCAGCAGCCAAGTTGTGAAGCTTCCCCAGCATTTT. It is translated as CASSQVVKLPQHF.

This sequence joins TRBV30 and TRBJ2-2; D is possibly TRBD2 (6 bases). Per germline, CDR1 GTSNPN and CDR2 SVGIG (reference sequence). The CDR3 consists of 14 residues. In DNA form, the CDR3 reads TGTGCTAAGGACGTCGGGGGGAACACCGGGGAGCTGTTTTTT. It translates to CAKDVGGNTGELFF.

This chain joins TRBV3-1 (or the pseudogene TRBV3-2) and TRBJ2-2, with D tentatively TRBD1 (6 bases). V dropped 4 bases and J dropped 2 bases, with 14 bases sitting between them. This CDR3 contains 16 residues. CDR1 and CDR2 from the germline V gene are LGHDT and YNNKEL (reference sequence). The CDR3 region is CASSPFWGRNTGELFF. The CDR3 DNA is TGTGCCAGCAGCCCTTTCTGGGGGCGAAACACCGGGGAGCTGTTTTTT.

The genes are TRBV3-1 (or the pseudogene TRBV3-2) and TRBJ2-5; possible D gene TRBD2, 5 bases. CDR1 is LGHDT and CDR2 is YNNKEL in the germline V gene (reference sequence). Trimming took 5 bases from V and 4 from J, leaving 11 bases between them. CDR3 size: 13 residues. CDR3 nucleotide sequence: TGTGCCAGCAGCAAACTAGGGAGAGAGACCCAGTACTTC. This encodes CASSKLGRETQYF.

The rearrangement uses TRBV5-1 and TRBJ1-1, with 10 nucleotides matching TRBD1. The CDR3 runs 14 residues. Losses at the gene ends were 7 bases for V and 1 base for J; bases not matched to a gene: 4. The germline gives CDR1 SGHRS, CDR2 YFSETQ. The CDR3 DNA follows: TGCGCCAGCGCGTGGGACAGGGGGAACACTGAAGCTTTCTTT. It translates to CASAWDRGNTEAFF.

The chain recombines TRBV15 with TRBJ2-7, with 10 bases identical to TRBD1. The CDR3 sequence is 16 residues long. Trimming cost V 2 bases and J 7 bases; bases outside gene matches: 11. Germline V gene data show CDR1 as LNHNV and CDR2 as YYDKDF (reference sequence). As DNA, the CDR3 is TGTGCCACCAGCAGATATACCGGGACAGGGGTTGGGGAGCAGTACTTC. Encoded protein: CATSRYTGTGVGEQYF.

V usage is TRBV6-6 and J usage is TRBJ2-5, with a possible D match to TRBD2 (5 bases). Looked up from germline, CDR1 is MNHNY and CDR2 is SVGAGI (reference sequence). There are 14 residues in the CDR3. V shed 6 bases and J shed 5 bases, with 16 bases lying between them. The CDR3 DNA sequence: TGTGCCAGCAGCCCCTTGAGGGCGGATGAGACCCAGTACTTC. Amino acids: CASSPLRADETQYF.

The chain links TRBV11-2 to TRBJ2-1; 8 bases agree with TRBD1. Germline V lookup: CDR1 SGHAT, CDR2 FQNNGV. V trimming: 5 bases; J trimming: 5 bases; junction bases outside the gene matches: 5. The CDR3 loop spans 14 amino acids. The CDR3 DNA reads as TGTGCCAGCAGCCCGGGACAGGTGAACAATGAGCAGTTCTTC. Its protein product is CASSPGQVNNEQFF.

The J gene is TRBJ2-3, the V gene TRBV6-5; 8 bases fit TRBD2. CDR1 is MNHEY and CDR2 is SVGAGI in the germline V gene. Trimming cost V 6 bases and J 1 base; bases outside gene matches: 6. The CDR3 has 15 residues. CDR3 coding DNA: TGTGCCAGCAGCCACCCCGGGGGGGGCACAGATACGCAGTATTTT. Amino acid sequence: CASSHPGGGTDTQYF.

V gene TRBV5-4 combines with J gene TRBJ1-2, with D maybe TRBD1 (5 bases). With 0 bases removed from V and 3 bases from J, the gap between germline ends came to 9 bases. Germline CDR1 is SGHNT and CDR2 is YYREEE (reference sequence). The CDR3 loop spans 14 amino acids. The DNA of the CDR3 is TGTGCCAGCAGCTTGGAATCAGGGCACTATGGCTACACCTTC. It encodes CASSLESGHYGYTF.

The rearrangement joins TRBV5-1 to TRBJ2-5; 11 bases match TRBD1. This CDR3 contains 15 residues. CDR1 is SGHRS and CDR2 is YFSETQ in the germline V gene. The V segment lost 7 bases and the J segment 5 bases; nucleotides outside the gene matches: 10. CDR3 protein: CASGVGTGGRETQYF. The DNA of the CDR3 is TGCGCCAGCGGCGTGGGGACAGGGGGTAGGGAGACCCAGTACTTC.

The sample holds a few counts of this clone. The CDR3 region has the DNA TGTGCCAGCTCACCATCGGTACGAGCAAATCAGCCCCAGCATTTT. This gives the protein CASSPSVRANQPQHF. This chain links TRBV18 with TRBJ1-5; D not resolved. Trimming left V 2 bases short and J 4 bases short, with 12 bases between. This CDR3 spans 15 amino acids. In germline, CDR1 is KGHSH, CDR2 LQKENI. Together with reference TRBV18 and TRBJ1-5, the CDR3 gives the full variable domain: NAGVMQNPRHLVRRRGQEARLRCSPMKGHSHVYWYRQLPEEGLKFMVYLQKENIIDESGMPKERFSAEFPKEGPSILRIQQVVRGDSAAYFCASSPSVRANQPQHFGDGTRLSIL.

This chain connects TRBV19 to TRBJ1-1; 8 bases are a match to TRBD1. Germline V CDR1 and CDR2: LNHDA, SQIVND (reference sequence). Trimming removed 5 bases from V and 6 bases from J; junction bases left unmatched: 8. There are 14 residues in the CDR3. This chain's CDR3 is CASSDRGGRAEAFF. DNA of the CDR3: TGTGCCAGTAGTGACAGGGGTGGGAGGGCTGAAGCTTTCTTT.

The rearrangement joins TRBV6-5 to TRBJ1-4, with 7 bases that match TRBD1. CDR3 length: 13 residues. The V segment lost 6 bases and the J segment 8 bases; nucleotides outside the gene matches: 6. Germline assignment: CDR1 MNHEY and CDR2 SVGAGI. The CDR3: CASSRGTDEKLFF. The CDR3 DNA follows: TGTGCCAGCAGCCGAGGGACAGACGAAAAACTGTTTTTT.

V gene TRBV7-3 combines with J gene TRBJ1-1; D remains unclear. This CDR3 has 13 amino acids. The V end lost 0 bases, the J end lost 8 bases, and 10 bases lay between the germline ends. CDR1 and CDR2 from the germline V gene are SGHTA and FQGTGA. The CDR3 region has the DNA TGTGCCAGCAGCTTAACGGGAGATGGGGAAGCTTTCTTT. The encoded protein is CASSLTGDGEAFF.